This T cell receptor beta chain appears in the sequencing data of a study of shared clonotypes between healthy human individuals. Findings and caveats of the study: Expectations were that clonotype sharing among donors would be affected by sequencing depth.

Some clones are missing from TCRdb's copy, which holds only in-frame ones; the method was immunoSEQ multiplex PCR. In the table there are some 95,000 clones, 65% to 70% of which are singletons. In the case of this clone: Its specificity is not known. This same CDR3 is encoded by further DNA sequences in the sample.

Germline values: CDR1 MNHEY, CDR2 SMNVEV (reference sequence). Trimming removed 5 bases at V and 0 bases at J, with 5 bases between. The CDR3 totals 12 residues. V usage is TRBV27 and J usage is TRBJ2-7; D is unclear. Sequencing was carried out using memory CD8+ T cells sorted from blood. Subset given: CD45RO+ cells pooled with CCR7-negative TemRA cells. The receptor comes from a man between 25 and 39 years old in good health. CDR3 protein: CASSPNSYEQYF. The CDR3 bases are TGTGCCAGCAGTCCCAACTCCTACGAGCAGTACTTC.